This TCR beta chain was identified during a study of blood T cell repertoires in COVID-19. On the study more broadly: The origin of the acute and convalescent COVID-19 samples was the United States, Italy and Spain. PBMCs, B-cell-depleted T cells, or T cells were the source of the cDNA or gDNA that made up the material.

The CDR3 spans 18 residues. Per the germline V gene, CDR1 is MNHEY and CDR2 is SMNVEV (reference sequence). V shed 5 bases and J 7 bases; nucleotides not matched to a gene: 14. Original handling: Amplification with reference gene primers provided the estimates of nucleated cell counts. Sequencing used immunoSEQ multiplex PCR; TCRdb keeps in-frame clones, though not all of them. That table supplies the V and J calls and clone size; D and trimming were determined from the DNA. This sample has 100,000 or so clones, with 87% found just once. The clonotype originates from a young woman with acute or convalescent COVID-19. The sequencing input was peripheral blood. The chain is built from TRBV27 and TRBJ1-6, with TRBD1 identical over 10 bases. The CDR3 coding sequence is TGTGCCAGCAGTCCCTTTCCGACAGGGGGCTTCTCGAATTCACCCCTCCACTTT. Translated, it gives CASSPFPTGGFSNSPLHF.